This T cell receptor (beta chain) was sequenced in a study of blood T cells in healthy people across ages. Note on this clonotype: Its antigen is unidentified.

General observations from the study: With naive T cell percentage, TCR beta diversity showed a strong correlation. Roughly linearly, TCR beta diversity per million T cells fell as age increased. A greater number of naive CD4+ cells and higher diversity distinguished long-lived donors from aged donors.

The use of a sample-barcoded 5' primer and a J-beta primer mix characterized a second PCR of about 7 to 12 cycles. TCRdb re-analysed the 5' RACE reads in MiXCR, keeping a single row per CDR3 protein. The sample holds around 900,000 distinct CDR3 sequences, 29% seen once. The germline V gene has CDR1 SNHLY and CDR2 FYNNEI. V dropped 6 bases and J dropped 4; count of bases not matched to a gene: 10. The CDR3 covers 15 residues. Healthy Caucasian individuals from Russia aged about 6 to 95 served as donors. The V gene is TRBV2, the J gene TRBJ2-7, with 9 bases aligning to TRBD1. Input material: blood. The receptor was isolated from an elderly woman in good health. CDR3 sequence reads: CASSAMRDRVYEQYF. CDR3 in DNA: TGTGCCAGCAGCGCCATGAGGGACAGGGTTTACGAGCAGTACTTC. Full variable domain (missing parts from reference TRBV2 and TRBJ2-7): EPEVTQTPSHQVTQMGQEVILRCVPISNHLYFYWYRQILGQKVEFLVSFYNNEISEKSEIFDDQFSVERPDGSNFTLKIRSTKLEDSAMYFCASSAMRDRVYEQYFGPGTRLTVT.